Sequencing of this T cell receptor (beta chain) was carried out in a study of cytomegalovirus exposure and HLA in healthy donors. Germline V gives CDR1 SEHNR, CDR2 FQNEAQ (reference sequence). CDR3 length equals 14 residues. Trimming removed 1 base from V and 5 bases from J, with 8 bases in between. Notes on the study in general: A likely sequencing artifact accounted for one observed cluster of highly shared sequence variants. In a later analysis, most CMV-associated TCR beta chains appeared HLA-restricted.

This PCR relied on a set of 60 Vbeta primers and 13 Jbeta primers. Libraries were prepared by immunoSEQ multiplex PCR; TCRdb keeps only in-frame clonotypes and omits some of them. The sample consists of under 150,000 clones, 80% of them appearing once. A few counts support this clone. As yet, its antigen is unknown. The V gene is TRBV7-9, the J gene TRBJ1-4; D possibly corresponds to TRBD1 (5 bases). Sequenced: PBMCs. The sequence came from a male donor in good health and CMV-seronegative. In DNA, the CDR3 is TGTGCCAGCAGCTTAGGGGGCTTAAATGAAAAACTGTTTTTT. Translation: CASSLGGLNEKLFF.